This T cell receptor beta chain was retrieved from a study of cytomegalovirus exposure and HLA in healthy donors. Overall study results and limits: Follow-up analysis seemed to connect common viral pathogens with several of the most significant clusters identified. Sequences of the TCR beta chain were said to predict the HLA-A and HLA-B alleles of most subjects accurately.

PCR employed 60 Vbeta and 13 Jbeta primers. Only in-frame clones appear in the TCRdb table, and some are missing; sequencing was by immunoSEQ multiplex PCR. The sample includes more than 85,000 clones, 69% of them seen just once. Concerning this clone: Its antigen is not known.

Trimming took 3 bases from V and 6 from J, leaving 18 bases between them. The CDR3 extends over 16 amino acids. The germline gives CDR1 SGHRS, CDR2 YFSETQ. The sample was PBMCs. The genes are TRBV5-1 and TRBJ2-2, with D tentatively TRBD2 (6 bases). This TCR was sampled from a woman aged 70-85 years in good health and CMV-seropositive. The CDR3 here is CASSSGGWGGSGELFF. The CDR3 DNA reads TGCGCCAGCAGCTCCGGGGGATGGGGCGGATCCGGGGAGCTGTTTTTT.